The next 25 T cell receptor beta chains were all read from a single sample in a study of T cells after posttransplantation cyclophosphamide. Assay used: immunoSEQ multiplex PCR; TCRdb lists only in-frame clones, some missing. This sample comprises approximately 31,000 clones, none seen once only. The specimen sequenced was PBMCs. These receptors were collected from a woman in her twenties or thirties in good health and a related stem cell transplant donor.

This clone was seen a handful of times. V and J are TRBV27 and TRBJ1-1; D possibly corresponds to TRBD1 (5 bases). Germline V lookup: CDR1 MNHEY, CDR2 SMNVEV (reference sequence). CDR3 length equals 14 residues. Trimming took 8 bases from V and 3 from J, leaving 16 bases between them. CDR3 sequence reads: CASRGAGADTEAFF. Here the CDR3 DNA reads TGTGCCAGCCGTGGGGCAGGCGCGGACACTGAAGCTTTCTTT.

In its sample, this clone was seen a few times. The rearrangement links TRBV7-3 to TRBJ1-2, with D possibly TRBD1 on 5 matching bases. V was pared by 4 bases and J by 6 bases, with 24 bases between. The length of the CDR3 is 17 residues. Germline V CDR1 and CDR2: SGHTA, FQGTGA. The CDR3 DNA is TGTGCCAGCAGCTCCCAACCGGGGGGGGTAGGGGAAGATGGCTACACCTTC. Its translation is CASSSQPGGVGEDGYTF.

The table lists this clone with a few counts. V usage is TRBV29-1 and J usage is TRBJ2-7, with D possibly matching TRBD2 (6 bases). The CDR3 length is 15 residues. Trimming removed 0 bases at V and 2 bases at J, with 14 bases between. From germline, CDR1 is SQVTM and CDR2 ANQGSEA. The CDR3 region has the DNA TGCAGCGTTGAAGAAAGAGGAGGGTTCCCCTACGAGCAGTACTTC. Translation gives CSVEERGGFPYEQYF.

This clone was seen at least ten times. The gene calls are TRBV4-2 and TRBJ1-2, with TRBD1 matching over 7 bases. Germline V lookup: CDR1 LGHNA, CDR2 YNFKEQ. The CDR3 is 15 residues long. The trim removed 1 base at V and 4 bases at J, leaving 6 bases unmatched. The CDR3 spells CASSQGDSDVYGYTF. The CDR3 coding sequence is TGTGCCAGCAGCCAAGGGGACAGTGACGTCTATGGCTACACCTTC.

Many counts were recorded for this clone. The chain employs TRBV12-3 or TRBV12-4 and TRBJ1-1; D is unresolved. This CDR3 region has 13 residues. Trimming took off 8 bases at V and 7 bases at J, with 17 bases between the two ends. The CDR3 region is CASVLRVPSEAFF. The CDR3 region has the DNA TGTGCCAGCGTACTCCGGGTGCCGAGTGAAGCTTTCTTT.

The table lists this clone with many counts. This rearrangement joins TRBV19 to TRBJ2-7; TRBD1 matches 8 bases. Germline CDR1 reads LNHDA; CDR2 reads SQIVND (reference sequence). This CDR3 contains 13 residues. With 9 bases clipped from V and 6 bases from J, the junction kept 10 bases outside the gene matches. CDR3 nucleotides: TGTGCCAGCAGCCGACAGGGGTGGGTCGAGCAGTACTTC. It specifies CASSRQGWVEQYF.

In its sample, this clone was seen many times. The chain carries TRBV2 and TRBJ2-3, with D hard to call. V was trimmed by 7 bases and J by 2 bases, leaving 10 bases between them. CDR3 size: 13 residues. Looked up from germline, CDR1 is SNHLY and CDR2 is FYNNEI. Here the CDR3 DNA reads TGTGCCAGCAACGGTTTCTTCACAGATACGCAGTATTTT. This translates into CASNGFFTDTQYF.

This clone was detected many times. The rearrangement uses TRBV11-3 and TRBJ1-1, with TRBD1 as a possible D gene (5 bases). Germline V CDR1 and CDR2: SGHNT, YENEEA. The V and J ends lost 0 bases and 1 base respectively, with 12 bases between them. The CDR3 is 16 amino acids. CDR3 amino acids: CASSLDGRGGNTEAFF. The CDR3 DNA sequence: TGTGCCAGCAGCTTAGACGGCCGCGGGGGGAACACTGAAGCTTTCTTT.

J is TRBJ2-5 and V is TRBV12-3 or TRBV12-4, with D maybe TRBD1 (5 bases). The CDR3 is 15 residues long. V lost 8 bases and J 4 bases, leaving 20 bases between the germline ends. CDR3: CASDWDGQGLETQYF. In DNA form, the CDR3 reads TGTGCCAGCGACTGGGATGGACAAGGCCTAGAGACCCAGTACTTC.

This clone occurred many times. V is TRBV7-3 and J is TRBJ1-1; a possible D gene is TRBD1 (6 bases). The CDR3 runs 14 residues. Trimming stripped 5 bases from V and 1 base from J, with 11 bases between. Germline V gene data show CDR1 as SGHTA and CDR2 as FQGTGA. The CDR3: CASSLAGANTEAFF. The DNA for the CDR3 is TGTGCCAGCAGCCTAGCGGGGGCGAACACTGAAGCTTTCTTT. Full variable domain (outside the CDR3, taken from reference TRBV7-3 and TRBJ1-1): GAGVSQTPSNKVTEKGKYVELRCDPISGHTALYWYRQSLGQGPEFLIYFQGTGAADDSGLPNDRFFAVRPEGSVSTLKIQRTERGDSAVYLCASSLAGANTEAFFGQGTRLTVV.

This clone was picked up many times. This chain uses TRBV7-9 with TRBJ1-2; 9 positions agree with TRBD1. CDR3 length: 15 amino acids. CDR1 is SEHNR, CDR2 FQNEAQ, per germline (reference sequence). Trimming took 2 bases from V and 5 from J; bases not matched to a gene: 6. CDR3 sequence: CASSLTGQGAYGYTF. The CDR3 DNA is TGTGCCAGCAGCTTAACGGGACAGGGAGCGTATGGCTACACCTTC.

This clone was seen repeatedly, ten times or more. The rearrangement uses TRBV4-1 and TRBJ1-5; perhaps TRBD1 as D (6 bases). The germline gives CDR1 MGHRA, CDR2 YSYEKL. Deletions cut 4 bases from V and 8 bases from J, with 18 bases between. This CDR3 comprises 15 residues. CDR3 nucleotides: TGCGCCAGCAGCCGGGACGACAGGCTCACAGAGCCCCAGCATTTT. This gives the protein CASSRDDRLTEPQHF.

This clone appeared many times. The chain employs TRBV29-1 and TRBJ1-4; 10 positions match TRBD1. J gave up 3 bases and V 6 bases, and 7 bases lay outside the gene matches. CDR3 length: 15 amino acids. CDR1 and CDR2 (germline): SQVTM, ANQGSEA. The CDR3 reads CSVAGTGASNEKLFF. The CDR3 DNA follows: TGCAGCGTCGCTGGGACAGGGGCTTCTAATGAAAAACTGTTTTTT.

At least ten counts were recorded for this clone. The V call is TRBV2, the J call TRBJ1-1; TRBD1 might be the D (5 bases). Trimming removed 4 bases at V and 3 bases at J, with 12 bases between. Germline V lookup: CDR1 SNHLY, CDR2 FYNNEI. The length of the CDR3 is 14 residues. CDR3 sequence reads: CASSGFGADTEAFF. The CDR3 DNA follows: TGTGCCAGCAGTGGTTTTGGGGCCGACACTGAAGCTTTCTTT. The full variable domain, its missing parts supplied by reference TRBV2 and TRBJ1-1, is EPEVTQTPSHQVTQMGQEVILRCVPISNHLYFYWYRQILGQKVEFLVSFYNNEISEKSEIFDDQFSVERPDGSNFTLKIRSTKLEDSAMYFCASSGFGADTEAFFGQGTRLTVV.

This clone was counted between two and nine times. This sequence joins TRBV9 and TRBJ2-7; D is undetermined. Trimming removed 3 bases at V and 2 bases at J, with 9 bases between. The CDR3 spans 13 residues. The germline V gene encodes CDR1 SGDLS and CDR2 YYNGEE. CDR3 sequence (DNA): TGTGCCAGCAGCGCACACGAAGCCTACGAGCAGTACTTC. The encoded protein is CASSAHEAYEQYF.

The table lists this clone with many counts. This chain uses TRBV6-5 with TRBJ1-5; D is unclear. Looked up from germline, CDR1 is MNHEY and CDR2 is SVGAGI. V lost 0 bases, J lost 10 bases, and 13 bases lay in between. The CDR3 sequence is 14 residues long. The CDR3 nucleotides are TGTGCCAGCAGTTACTCGCCAGGCGTTGATCCCCAGCATTTT. Its translation is CASSYSPGVDPQHF.

This clone was picked up many times. J is TRBJ2-7 and V is TRBV7-2; TRBD1 matches at 10 bases. This CDR3 spans 15 amino acids. V shed 5 bases and J 7 bases; nucleotides not matched to a gene: 11. Looked up from germline, CDR1 is SGHTA and CDR2 is FQGNSA. Here the CDR3 reads CASSPTGTGVREQYF. The CDR3 coding sequence is TGTGCCAGCAGCCCAACCGGGACAGGGGTTAGGGAGCAGTACTTC. Variable domain in full (rest from reference TRBV7-2 and TRBJ2-7): GAGVSQSPSNKVTEKGKDVELRCDPISGHTALYWYRQSLGQGLEFLIYFQGNSAPDKSGLPSDRFSAERTGGSVSTLTIQRTQQEDSAVYLCASSPTGTGVREQYFGPGTRLTVT.

This clone was observed many times. This chain links TRBV7-9 with TRBJ1-1; perhaps TRBD1 as D (5 bases). Germline V gene sequence: CDR1 SEHNR, CDR2 FQNEAQ (reference sequence). CDR3 length: 17 amino acids. DNA of the CDR3: TGTGCAAGTCGCTTAGGGGCAAAACGCCAGCGGGCAACTGAAGCTTTCTTT. It is translated as CASRLGAKRQRATEAFF.

This clone was detected many times. The J gene is TRBJ2-2, the V gene TRBV2; 9 bases match TRBD2. Germline CDR1 and CDR2: SNHLY and FYNNEI. The CDR3 totals 16 residues. The J segment lost 4 bases and the V segment lost 10 bases, leaving 13 bases of the junction unmatched. CDR3 region: CANLALAGALTGELFF. DNA of the CDR3: TGTGCCAACCTAGCATTAGCGGGGGCCCTCACCGGGGAGCTGTTTTTT.

This clone was recorded many times. The rearrangement joins TRBV6-6 to TRBJ1-4; D gene unclear. The germline CDR1 and CDR2 sequences are MNHNY and SVGAGI (reference sequence). CDR3 size: 14 residues. V lost 2 bases to trimming and J lost 1 base, with 5 bases between them. The DNA of the CDR3 is TGTGCCAGCAGTTACCCAGAAACTAATGAAAAACTGTTTTTT. Protein: CASSYPETNEKLFF.

The rearrangement uses TRBV18 and TRBJ2-5; 8 bases align to TRBD2. The V segment lost 8 bases and the J segment 5 bases; nucleotides outside the gene matches: 4. The CDR3 has 12 residues. Looked up from germline, CDR1 is KGHSH and CDR2 is LQKENI. The CDR3 DNA reads TGTGCCAGCGCAAGCGGGGGTGAGACCCAGTACTTC. Translating it yields CASASGGETQYF. Full variable domain (outside the CDR3, taken from reference TRBV18 and TRBJ2-5): NAGVMQNPRHLVRRRGQEARLRCSPMKGHSHVYWYRQLPEEGLKFMVYLQKENIIDESGMPKERFSAEFPKEGPSILRIQQVVRGDSAAYFCASASGGETQYFGPGTRLLVL.

This clone was picked up many times. The V gene is TRBV19, the J gene TRBJ1-2; D perhaps matches TRBD1 (5 bases). The V gene's germline CDR1 is LNHDA and CDR2 SQIVND (reference sequence). Trimming pared 1 base from V and 5 bases from J, leaving 8 bases between. This CDR3 is built from 13 residues. The CDR3 coding sequence is TGTGCCAGTAGTATAGCGGGGGGATATGGCTACACCTTC. Residues: CASSIAGGYGYTF.

The V call is TRBV5-1, the J call TRBJ1-2; 9 bases fit TRBD1. V gave up 5 bases and J gave up 6 bases; unmatched junction bases: 11. CDR3 length equals 15 residues. The germline CDR1 and CDR2 sequences are SGHRS and YFSETQ. The CDR3 here is CASSQGQGRGDGYTF. Written as DNA, the CDR3 is TGCGCCAGCAGTCAGGGACAGGGCCGAGGGGATGGCTACACCTTC.

This clone was counted between two and nine times. J is TRBJ2-2 and V is TRBV4-1; TRBD2 matches 8 bases. The CDR3 loop spans 14 amino acids. The ends lost 4 bases at V and 5 bases at J; junction bases unmatched: 3. Looked up from germline, CDR1 is MGHRA and CDR2 is YSYEKL. CDR3: CASSLLAGTGELFF. DNA of the CDR3: TGCGCCAGCAGCCTTTTAGCGGGGACCGGGGAGCTGTTTTTT.

This clone occurred many times. The rearrangement joins TRBV6-4 to TRBJ2-1; 11 positions match TRBD2. Germline V gene lookup returns CDR1 MRHNA and CDR2 SNTAGT. Trimming at V came to 1 base and at J to 8 bases, leaving 7 bases not matched to a gene. The CDR3 totals 16 residues. DNA for the CDR3: TGTGCCAGCAGTGACTTAGCGGGGGGGCCGGTCCATGAGCAGTTCTTC. Its protein is CASSDLAGGPVHEQFF.